This T cell receptor beta chain was documented in a study of cytomegalovirus exposure and HLA in healthy donors (dated by TCRdb to 2015 to 2018). In the study overall: An earlier analysis of 587 of the donors reported over 250 Gb of sequence data and around 120 million unique TCR beta sequences obtained from about 180 million T cells. Both class I and class II loci were covered by HLA typing, at four-digit resolution. Among the roughly 400 genotyped donors, about 83% belonged to the genetic ancestry cluster associated with self-reported Caucasian donors. Roughly 300 gigabases of sequencing data and around 90 million unique TCR sequences made up an early release that covered approximately 620 HLA-typed donors. The study used immunosequencing to profile the T cell repertoires of about 670 subjects and linked those repertoires to cytomegalovirus serostatus. A handful of DR-DQ haplotypes were treated as single units for association and clustering because of strong linkage in the cohort. Among 398 genotyped donors of the cohort, an average of approximately 240,000 unique TCR beta nucleotide sequences was sequenced per donor, of which about 19% were non-productive. The study aimed to test whether cataloging public T cell receptors could reveal signatures of past pathogen exposure. Besides the first cohort of more than 650 subjects, a separate validation cohort made up of over 95 different subjects was used. The later analysis used no new phenotypic data to find candidate immune exposures, relying instead on TCR beta sequences and their occurrence across donors. A later analysis re-analyzed previously published TCR beta repertoires from 500 to 700 donors and added high-resolution HLA genotyping to study TCR occurrence patterns. Every repertoire in the discovery cohort had been generated on one and the same sequencing platform. Alongside the repertoire data, information on donor age, sex, ethnicity and CMV serostatus was compiled. The study combined high-throughput TCR immunosequencing, statistical association of individual TCRs with disease status, and machine learning to predict cytomegalovirus infection status. A later genetic analysis used genome-wide SNP genotypes for about 65% of the 666 donors, treating that subset as a discovery cohort. The number of donors typed differed by locus, with about 629-640 for A, B, C, DRB1 and DQB1, around 560 for DQA1, over 600 for DPA1, and some 470 for DPB1. An earlier analysis of 587 of the donors used high-throughput TCR beta sequencing to judge whether each TCR beta V gene segment behaved as functional or pseudogenic. Study-wide findings and limitations: Strong co-occurrence of HLA alleles, especially DR and DQ, made assigning TCR associations to individual alleles difficult. The study gave a list of 150 to 200 TCR beta chains associated with cytomegalovirus. According to the authors, the approach could potentially be generalized to other disease states and immunological phenotypes. Some IMGT-functional V segments, including TRBV6-2 and TRBV6-3, could not be distinguished by the 87-base-pair reads and were therefore excluded. Compared with the approximately 670-donor mean, donors in an Asian-associated ancestry cluster had fewer N-insertions in productive TCRs, according to a later genetic analysis. A later analysis found that HLA-associated TCR beta chains were more clonally expanded and had lower generation probabilities than equally common non-associated chains. The cohort was sequenced for TCR beta chains only, and without alpha or paired-chain data the features that could be detected were limited. In vitro tests confirmed that a few of the cytomegalovirus-associated TCR beta chains recognize cytomegalovirus antigens. Several of the top co-occurrence clusters appeared to be linked to parvovirus B19, influenza, CMV and Epstein-Barr virus, according to a later analysis. Linkage disequilibrium might explain the correlated functional status among segregating V segments, but an unknown experimental factor could not be excluded. A later genetic analysis associated a missense DCLRE1C variant with V-gene and J-gene trimming of TCR beta chains, and an independent cohort replicated the association. A cluster of highly shared sequence variants was judged likely to be a technical artifact of the sequencing pipeline. For the cohort, immune exposure information was limited to CMV serostatus. Most TCR sequences were seen in very few donors, while some public TCRs were found in many individuals. Because HLA typing was missing for some donors at each locus, association tests included only the typed subset. Most CMV-associated TCR beta chains appeared to be HLA-restricted in a later analysis, and the HLA associations seemed to be driven largely by CMV exposure. In an earlier analysis of more than 450 of the donors, most TCR beta V segments were observed in productive rearrangements about 87% or about 30% of the time, broadly matching IMGT annotations. The classifier was reported to diagnose cytomegalovirus status with high specificity and sensitivity in both the original cohort and the validation cohort. A later analysis found that TCR association rates varied across HLA loci, with DRB1 alleles showing the most associated TCRs and HLA-C alleles the fewest. The presence/absence analyses assumed that sequencing depth was roughly uniform across donors, and that assumption may not be true. At a false discovery rate of 0.05, a later analysis linked some 18,000 TCR beta sequences to specific HLA alleles. A further reported finding was that TCR beta sequences accurately predicted the HLA-A and HLA-B alleles for most subjects in the first cohort. Over 15 rarely observed V segments, including chromosome 9 orphons, were excluded from the earlier analysis of about 600 of the donors because counts were too low.

Notes on this clone: What antigen it recognizes has not been identified. One base away there is no much larger clone; base qualities are not given.

There are 16 amino acids in the CDR3, from cysteine to phenylalanine inclusive. CDR3 DNA only is kept here, 48 bases in frame from base 1. Looking up the germline V gene (reference sequence) yields CDR1 MNHEY and CDR2 SMNVEV. V is reduced by 4 bases and J by 0 bases, leaving a spacing of 16 bases between them. In total, over 600 healthy bone marrow donors made up the cohort. At the time of sampling, all cohort members were nominally healthy, though unrecorded immune exposures were likely present. The donor was CMV seropositive and belonged to the group of about 290 seropositive cohort members. Every donor gave a peripheral blood sample, and the peripheral blood mononuclear cells from that sample were used for TCR beta sequencing. Genomic DNA was extracted from the blood cell samples with the Qiagen DNeasy Blood Extraction Kit. Libraries were constructed by the immunoSEQ multiplex PCR assay. A mixture of 60 forward primers for TCR Vbeta segments and 13 reverse primers for TCR Jbeta segments was used in the multiplex PCR. A multiplex PCR assay on genomic DNA amplified the CDR3 region of rearranged TCR beta genes. On the Illumina HiSeq System, the amplified TCR beta libraries were sequenced as 87-base-pair reads. Concerning the study's data processing: A later analysis counted about 80 million unique TCR beta chains across the 550 to 700 repertoires, and 10 million to 11 million of these chains were shared by at least two donors. Raw reads were error-corrected and collapsed into unique sequences with a nearest-neighbor algorithm that merged closely related sequences to remove PCR and sequencing errors. CDR3 sequences were aligned to IMGT reference sequences to assign V, D and J gene segments. For a sequence to be retained, at least a six-nucleotide match to both a V gene segment and a J gene segment was required. A rearrangement counted as productive if the CDR3 had no stop codons and remained in frame with V and J, and every other rearrangement counted as non-productive. CDR3 was defined according to IMGT convention as the region running from the second conserved V-encoded cysteine to the conserved J-encoded phenylalanine. The earlier analysis of 587 of the donors excluded any sequence lacking an unambiguous match to a single V gene segment. In an earlier analysis of almost 600 of the donors, a V segment was called functional when productive rearrangements were above 56.7%, and segregating when the standard deviation between donors exceeded 5%. To diagnose cytomegalovirus status from the catalog of TCR beta chain sequences, a statistical classification framework was built. In a later analysis, TCR nucleotide sequences were compared against IMGT/GENE-DB human TR gene sequences so that V and J genes could be assigned. The TCRdist pipeline was used in a later analysis to assign CDR3 sequences and most-parsimonious VDJ recombination scenarios. In a later analysis, each TCR beta chain was defined by its CDR3 amino acid sequence together with its V-gene family, and reads without a unique V-gene family were excluded. A later analysis removed over 500 highly shared, low-generation-probability nucleotide sequences to deal with suspected cross-contamination and a sequencing artifact. In a later analysis, a clonal expansion index for each public chain was calculated from normalized within-repertoire ranks of inferred template counts. In a later analysis, generation probabilities were computed with a VDJ recombination model fitted to out-of-frame rearrangements, and the resulting probabilities were checked against IGoR. In a later analysis, hypergeometric tests were used to score TCR-TCR, TCR-HLA and TCR-CMV co-occurrence, with a repertoire-size bias correction applied to TCR pairs. A later analysis estimated false discovery rates by permuting HLA or CMV assignments 20 times. A later analysis grouped co-occurring TCRs with DBSCAN, adding TCRdist sequence similarity when clustering within HLA-allele-positive subsets. Co-occurrence clustering excluded repertoires with fewer than 30,000 or more than 120,000 public chains, plus five with anomalous nucleotide sharing. The source is immuneACCESS, and TCRdb retained only in-frame sequences with V and J called. Part of the clones is not carried over; for the studies checked, unresolved V genes explain less than half of this, and the remainder is unexplained. V and J calls plus clone size are reproduced from that table; the DNA served to infer D and trimming. Present in this sample are around 67,000 clones, approximately 90% of which were seen just once. About 12% of the sample belongs to the ten largest clones.

The source of this sequence is a woman under 40 in good health and CMV-seropositive. The chain joins TRBV27 to TRBJ2-7; a weak D assignment points to TRBD2 (6 bases agree). The sequencing sample was made of PBMCs. The CDR3 corresponds to CASSSDPQGLSYEQYF. At the DNA level, the sequence is TGTGCCAGCAGTTCCGACCCCCAGGGACTCTCCTACGAGCAGTACTTC.